This TCR beta chain originates from a study of CD8 T cells in ankylosing spondylitis. General study results and limits: Seemingly distinctive of ankylosing spondylitis blood was a TCR beta motif formed by eight highly homologous variants. Within matched ankylosing spondylitis synovial fluid, disease-linked clones were reportedly significantly enriched. Clones linked to the disease showed a CD8+ phenotype. They occurred at relatively low frequencies in peripheral blood.

CDR3 length: 13 amino acids. J lost 10 bases, V lost 6 bases, and 10 bases had no gene match. A word on this clonotype: Antigen: not known.

Each TCR beta library was made by quantitative 5'-RACE that incorporated molecular barcodes. TCRdb fed the 5' RACE reads into MiXCR, producing one record per CDR3 protein. This sample has about 400,000 distinct CDR3 sequences, with approximately 20% found just once. The chain recombines TRBV12-3 or TRBV12-4 with TRBJ2-3; 7 nucleotides agree with TRBD1. The specimen was blood, either unsorted or a sorted T cell fraction (not recorded which). The receptor's source is a male donor with ankylosing spondylitis or in good health (not recorded which). CDR3 bases: TGTGCCAGCAGCTCGACAGGGCTGGACGCGCAGTATTTT. Protein product: CASSSTGLDAQYF.